Following are 20 T cell receptor beta chains from one sample sequenced in a study of cytomegalovirus exposure and HLA in healthy donors. The PCR was carried out with 60 Vbeta primers and 13 Jbeta primers. Sequencing was performed with immunoSEQ multiplex PCR; in TCRdb, only in-frame clones are kept and a portion is missing. Of about 54,000 clones in the sample, roughly 74% were seen once. Sequenced material: PBMCs. Receptors originate from a female donor in good health and CMV-seronegative.

The V and J genes are TRBV5-8 and TRBJ1-5; 8 bases map to TRBD1. After removal of 7 bases from V and 9 bases from J, the junction contained 9 bases not matched to a gene. Germline values: CDR1 SGHTS, CDR2 YDEGEE. The CDR3 is made up of 13 amino acids. CDR3 amino acids: CASVTGGARPQHF. In DNA form, the CDR3 reads TGTGCCAGCGTTACAGGGGGGGCGCGGCCCCAGCATTTT.

The rearrangement joins TRBV18 to TRBJ2-3; no clear D. The CDR3 extends over 12 amino acids. In germline, CDR1 is KGHSH, CDR2 LQKENI. V dropped 5 bases and J dropped 2 bases, with 5 bases sitting between them. CDR3 protein: CASSSSTDTQYF. The CDR3 DNA follows: TGTGCCAGCTCATCCTCCACAGATACGCAGTATTTT.

This rearrangement joins TRBV25-1 to TRBJ1-2; D unresolved. The CDR3 covers 13 residues. CDR1 is MGHDK and CDR2 is SYGVNS in the germline V gene. Trimming left V 2 bases short and J 8 bases short, with 12 bases between. The CDR3: CASSEGGILGYTF. The CDR3 nucleotides are TGTGCCAGCAGTGAAGGTGGCATCCTGGGCTACACCTTC.

Only a few counts were recorded for this clone. The genes are TRBV30 and TRBJ2-2; TRBD2 matches at 8 bases. Germline V lookup: CDR1 GTSNPN, CDR2 SVGIG (reference sequence). The V and J ends lost 0 bases and 4 bases, in that order; junction bases with no gene match: 10. The CDR3 has 17 amino acids. The CDR3 loop is CAWSVTRGGLVTGELFF. CDR3 in DNA: TGTGCCTGGAGTGTAACTCGGGGGGGCCTTGTCACCGGGGAGCTGTTTTTT.

The chain combines TRBV7-2 with TRBJ2-7; no clear D gene. The CDR3 consists of 11 residues. V lost 5 bases to trimming and J lost 2 bases, with 4 bases between them. Germline values: CDR1 SGHTA, CDR2 FQGNSA. The CDR3 DNA reads TGTGCCAGCAGCCTTACCTACGAGCAGTACTTC. This translates into CASSLTYEQYF.

The chain has TRBV4-3 and TRBJ1-4; D is unresolved. V was trimmed by 1 base and J by 4 bases, leaving 13 bases between them. Germline V gene data show CDR1 as LGHNA and CDR2 as YSLEER. The CDR3 spans 16 residues. The CDR3 is CASSQVGQSLNEKLFF. The CDR3 DNA reads TGCGCCAGCAGCCAAGTGGGCCAGAGCCTTAATGAAAAACTGTTTTTT.

The chain is built from TRBV11-2 and TRBJ1-1, with a possible D match to TRBD1 (6 bases). CDR1 and CDR2 from the germline V gene are SGHAT and FQNNGV. The CDR3 has 14 amino acids. Trimming stripped 5 bases from V and 3 bases from J, with 13 bases between. The CDR3 DNA sequence: TGTGCCAGCAGCGCAGGGAGGGGGTACACTGAAGCTTTCTTT. Amino acid sequence: CASSAGRGYTEAFF.

To note about this clone: One end of the junction varies from germline; a read error may be responsible. The chain links TRBV6-1 to TRBJ2-1; tentative D call: TRBD2 (5 bases). The CDR3 consists of 12 residues. The germline CDR1 and CDR2 sequences are MNHNS and SASEGT. The DNA for the CDR3 is TGTGCCAGCAGAAACACCGGCCGGACTTTGATCTTC. This encodes CASRNTGRTLIF.

The V gene is TRBV15, the J gene TRBJ1-5; D remains ambiguous. V lost 5 bases, J lost 7 bases, and 18 bases lay in between. The CDR3 is 15 residues long. The germline CDR1 and CDR2 sequences are LNHNV and YYDKDF (reference sequence). Here the CDR3 DNA reads TGTGCCACCAGCTCTCGGGCGGGAGGGTTCCAGCCCCAGCATTTT. Protein product: CATSSRAGGFQPQHF. Together with reference TRBV15 and TRBJ1-5, the CDR3 gives the full variable domain: DAMVIQNPRYQVTQFGKPVTLSCSQTLNHNVMYWYQQKSSQAPKLLFHYYDKDFNNEADTPDNFQSRRPNTSFCFLDIRSPGLGDTAMYLCATSSRAGGFQPQHFGDGTRLSIL.

V and J are TRBV5-6 and TRBJ2-5, with D tentatively TRBD2 (6 bases). The DNA end lines up better with TRBJ2-7; the J call may be wrong. Germline lookup yields CDR1 SGHDT and CDR2 YYEEEE. The CDR3 length is 12 residues. The CDR3 loop reads CASSFGTYEQYF. DNA for the CDR3: TGTGCCAGCAGCTTCGGGACTTACGAGCAGTACTTC.

The V and J genes are TRBV6-5 and TRBJ2-5; TRBD1 matches 9 bases. This CDR3 comprises 16 residues. Germline values: CDR1 MNHEY, CDR2 SVGAGI. With 0 bases clipped from V and 4 bases from J, the junction kept 6 bases outside the gene matches. The CDR3: CASSYSKGTGIETQYF. The CDR3 nucleotides read TGTGCCAGCAGTTACTCGAAGGGGACAGGGATAGAGACCCAGTACTTC.

The chain is built from TRBV6-1 and TRBJ2-1; TRBD2 matches 10 bases. Germline CDR1 is MNHNS and CDR2 is SASEGT. The CDR3 covers 16 residues. V was clipped by 1 base and J by 9 bases; unmatched bases: 9. CDR3 DNA sequence: TGTGCCAGCAGTGAAGTTCCTAGCGGGGGTCGGGTTGAGCAGTTCTTC. Its translation: CASSEVPSGGRVEQFF.

The chain has TRBV6-5 and TRBJ1-2; 8 bases are shared with TRBD1. Germline CDR1 reads MNHEY; CDR2 reads SVGAGI. The CDR3 has 13 residues. With 5 bases clipped from V and 7 bases from J, the junction kept 6 bases outside the gene matches. The CDR3 protein is CASSGQGFVGYTF. In nucleotides, the CDR3 is TGTGCCAGCAGTGGACAGGGATTTGTTGGCTACACCTTC.

V gene TRBV18 combines with J gene TRBJ2-7, with 11 bases matching TRBD2. Germline values: CDR1 KGHSH, CDR2 LQKENI. Germline trimming cut 6 bases from V and 0 bases from J; bases unmatched to any gene: 4. The CDR3 is made up of 15 amino acids. CDR3 in DNA: TGTGCCAGCTCTCGACTAGCGGGGAGCTCCTACGAGCAGTACTTC. Translated, it gives CASSRLAGSSYEQYF.

V is TRBV4-1 and J is TRBJ2-1; D may be TRBD1 (5 bases). The ends were cut back, 0 bases at V and 4 bases at J, with 7 bases in the middle. Germline V lookup: CDR1 MGHRA, CDR2 YSYEKL. The CDR3 runs 14 residues. The CDR3 region is CASSQDRGYNEQFF. The CDR3 region has the DNA TGCGCCAGCAGCCAAGATAGGGGTTACAATGAGCAGTTCTTC.

Written as DNA, the CDR3 is TGCGCCAGCAGCTTGGGGGGGGTTTCGTGGGAAGCTTTCTTT. Protein product: CASSLGGVSWEAFF. This chain connects TRBV5-1 to TRBJ1-1; a possible D gene is TRBD1 (5 bases). V was cut by 0 bases and J by 8 bases, with 14 bases left in between. CDR3 length equals 14 residues. Germline assignment: CDR1 SGHRS and CDR2 YFSETQ.

The V and J genes are TRBV6-4 and TRBJ2-3; 8 bases map to TRBD2. V gave up 0 bases and J gave up 0 bases; unmatched junction bases: 2. CDR3 length equals 16 residues. In germline, CDR1 is MRHNA, CDR2 SNTAGT. The CDR3 region has the DNA TGTGCCAGCAGTGACTCCGGACTAGCCAGCACAGATACGCAGTATTTT. The encoded protein is CASSDSGLASTDTQYF.

This clone came up a few times. The rearrangement joins TRBV19 to TRBJ1-5; perhaps TRBD1 as D (6 bases). The ends were cut back, 5 bases at V and 7 bases at J, with 15 bases in the middle. Germline CDR1 reads LNHDA; CDR2 reads SQIVND (reference sequence). The CDR3 totals 14 residues. The CDR3 region has the DNA TGTGCCAGTAGTGTGAGACATCAGGGGCAGCCCCAGCATTTT. Translating it yields CASSVRHQGQPQHF.

The chain carries TRBV18 and TRBJ2-5; 10 bases fit TRBD2. CDR3 length: 16 residues. Germline assignment: CDR1 KGHSH and CDR2 LQKENI. J lost 1 base, V lost 3 bases, and 5 bases had no gene match. For the CDR3, the DNA is TGTGCCAGCTCACCTTCAGCGGGGGGGATCCAAGAGACCCAGTACTTC. This translates into CASSPSAGGIQETQYF. Looking up the rest from reference TRBV18 and TRBJ2-5 gives the full variable domain: NAGVMQNPRHLVRRRGQEARLRCSPMKGHSHVYWYRQLPEEGLKFMVYLQKENIIDESGMPKERFSAEFPKEGPSILRIQQVVRGDSAAYFCASSPSAGGIQETQYFGPGTRLLVL.

This rearrangement joins TRBV18 to TRBJ2-2; the match to TRBD1 covers 8 bases. With 0 bases clipped from V and 0 bases from J, the junction kept 0 bases outside the gene matches. Germline V lookup: CDR1 KGHSH, CDR2 LQKENI. The length of the CDR3 is 16 residues. The CDR3 reads CASSPPGQANTGELFF. The CDR3 DNA reads TGTGCCAGCTCACCACCGGGACAGGCGAACACCGGGGAGCTGTTTTTT.